This T cell receptor (beta chain) was recovered during a study of blood T cell repertoires in COVID-19. The wider study: Collection of acute and convalescent COVID-19 samples took place in the United States, Italy and Spain.

The CDR3 runs to 14 residues. The V gene's germline CDR1 is LGHDT and CDR2 YNNKEL (reference sequence). The ends lost 6 bases at V and 10 bases at J; junction bases unmatched: 12. Original methodology: Scientists estimated how many nucleated cells there were by amplifying reference gene primers. Measured with immunoSEQ multiplex PCR; TCRdb has only the in-frame clones, and not every one. V, J and clone size are those of that table, while D and trimming were read from the DNA. The profile shows 150,000 to 200,000 clones, about 90% of them singletons. This receptor was identified in a man in his 60s with acute or convalescent COVID-19. Material: peripheral blood. The J gene is TRBJ2-1, the V gene TRBV3-1 (or the pseudogene TRBV3-2); 7 nucleotides agree with TRBD2. The CDR3 nucleotides are TGTGCCAGCAGTGAACAACTAGTCGGGGGGGAGCAGTTCTTC. Translating it yields CASSEQLVGGEQFF.